The rows below give T cell receptor beta chains drawn from one sample of a study of CXCR3-negative and CXCR3-positive naive CD8 T cells. TCRdb re-called the 5' RACE reads; every CDR3 protein appears as one record, without DNA. This sample contains approximately 37,000 distinct CDR3 sequences. Sequencing input: memory CD8+ T cells from blood. All receptors come from a human donor in good health. Some clones in this sample may be carry-over from other donors' samples. The CDR3 runs from the conserved cysteine through the conserved F or W. Each record gives: CDR3 protein, J gene, V gene, clone size. Some rows mark clone size as missing; the rest say once, few, many or name a class of expanded clone.

CASSLRLAEQETQYF	TRBJ2-5	TRBV28	NA
CASSGKVPYEQYF	TRBJ2-7	TRBV5-1	NA
CATSRGGGASQPQHF	TRBJ1-5	TRBV15	NA
CASSQDEGRQETQYF	TRBJ2-5	TRBV14	NA
CASSLSYGGGTYEQYF	TRBJ2-7	TRBV27	medium-sized
CASSQDISGGYTDTQYF	TRBJ2-3	TRBV4-3	NA
CSAKGPTSGTVLPMETQYF	TRBJ2-5	TRBV20-1	NA
CASGGRDETQYF	TRBJ2-5	TRBV2	NA
CASSQEGQGTRTEAFF	TRBJ1-1	TRBV4-3	NA
CASSIGRDTYYTEAFF	TRBJ1-1	TRBV19	NA
CASSLSGGEQYF	TRBJ2-7	TRBV7-2	NA
CASSLGGWGDWRGADPDEQYF	TRBJ2-7	TRBV7-9	NA
CASSPKKGNTGELFF	TRBJ2-2	TRBV12-3/TRBV12-4	NA
CASSQDADQVSGNTIYF	TRBJ1-3	TRBV4-3	NA
CSDAHGQGALGYTF	TRBJ1-2	TRBV29-1	NA
CASSLAGTSGAGETQYF	TRBJ2-5	TRBV7-9	NA
CASSLPFESPLHF	TRBJ1-6	TRBV7-9	NA
CASRDDPRTFGNSPLHF	TRBJ1-6	TRBV5-1	NA
CASSLTGGETEAFF	TRBJ1-1	TRBV7-6	NA
CASSETGSYEQYF	TRBJ2-7	TRBV2	NA
CSARGRQESSYNSPLHF	TRBJ1-6	TRBV20-1	NA
CASSQDQSGGLEETQYF	TRBJ2-5	TRBV4-2	medium-sized
CSAVTPAGTNEQYF	TRBJ2-7	TRBV20-1	NA
CASSEDLSTDTQYF	TRBJ2-3	TRBV6-4	medium-sized
CASSFPTVTDAGGTQYF	TRBJ2-5	TRBV7-9	medium-sized
CASGLTGGTEAFF	TRBJ1-1	TRBV12-5	NA
CASTNPRTSFHEQYF	TRBJ2-7	TRBV6-2/TRBV6-3	NA
CASMPSSYNEQFF	TRBJ2-1	TRBV12-3/TRBV12-4	NA
CSARDPGTDIYGYTF	TRBJ1-2	TRBV20-1	NA
CASSPYGTGELFF	TRBJ2-2	TRBV18	NA
CSVLFVPPGTGGYNEQFF	TRBJ2-1	TRBV29-1	NA
CASSQGFGTSYEQYF	TRBJ2-7	TRBV4-3	NA
CASSPASGTYNEQFF	TRBJ2-1	TRBV27	NA
CASSPGAGGFAGYTF	TRBJ1-2	TRBV7-2	medium-sized
CSARGPLTNTEAFF	TRBJ1-1	TRBV20-1	NA
CASSPPRTSSQETQYF	TRBJ2-5	TRBV7-9	NA
CASRPLSGVSSYNEQFF	TRBJ2-1	TRBV28	NA
CAWSDGHKPYEQYF	TRBJ2-7	TRBV30	NA
CASSLQGSGELFF	TRBJ2-2	TRBV28	NA
CSARDRVSGGPQYF	TRBJ2-3	TRBV20-1	NA
CASSWGFADTQYF	TRBJ2-3	TRBV7-6	medium-sized
CASSGRDTNGYTF	TRBJ1-2	TRBV4-3	NA
CSVESRTDTQYF	TRBJ2-3	TRBV29-1	medium-sized
CSVEEGQGTTYEQYF	TRBJ2-7	TRBV29-1	NA
CASSESGGGSPLHF	TRBJ1-6	TRBV2	NA
CASSQDHMSNQPQHF	TRBJ1-5	TRBV4-1	NA
CASPINNEKLFF	TRBJ1-4	TRBV21-1	NA
CASSDSGTSNEQFF	TRBJ2-1	TRBV6-4	medium-sized
CSVEDWSGSSTDTQYF	TRBJ2-3	TRBV29-1	NA
CASTSTGELFF	TRBJ2-2	TRBV6-5	NA
CASSFAGRNNEQFF	TRBJ2-1	TRBV12-3/TRBV12-4	NA
CSARDMKGQGPHEQYF	TRBJ2-7	TRBV20-1	NA
CASSLSWTSGSYEQYF	TRBJ2-7	TRBV3-1	NA
CSVEVGAYGYTF	TRBJ1-2	TRBV29-1	NA
CGTWESDYTGELFF	TRBJ2-2	TRBV29-1	NA
CSVEDWAGPKANYGYTF	TRBJ1-2	TRBV29-1	NA
CASSLEASPPYEQYF	TRBJ2-7	TRBV7-6	NA
CSVEDGRSYEQYF	TRBJ2-7	TRBV29-1	NA
CASSLDLVSGANTGELFF	TRBJ2-2	TRBV5-4	NA
CAWRVDGYYEQYF	TRBJ2-7	TRBV30	NA